Following are 18 T cell receptor beta chains from one sample sequenced in a study of CD8+ T cells in alopecia areata. Treatment: oral pan-JAK inhibitor, 5-10 mg twice daily. Sequencing used cDNA as its template, made by extracting RNA and reverse transcribing it. Sequenced by immunoSEQ multiplex PCR; TCRdb stores in-frame clones only, minus some. This table holds around 99,000 clones, about four fifths found once. This specimen consisted of CD8+ T cells sorted from blood, obtained at week 24, from a patient treated with tofacitinib. All receptors come from a human donor with alopecia areata.

The V and J genes are TRBV6-5 and TRBJ2-5, with D possibly called TRBD1 or TRBD2 (5 bases each). CDR1 is MNHEY and CDR2 is SVGAGI in the germline V gene. V lost 2 bases and J lost 3, with 16 bases in between. The CDR3 has 16 residues. The CDR3 DNA reads as TGTGCCAGCAGTTACCGGGACCCTCGGTCAGAAGAGACCCAGTACTTC. Its protein product is CASSYRDPRSEETQYF.

This clone was counted only a few times. The chain is built from TRBV23-1 and TRBJ2-7, with 8 bases lining up with TRBD1. TRBV23-1 is labeled an ORF, and its function is uncertain. Losses at the gene ends were 3 bases for V and 5 bases for J; bases not matched to a gene: 9. This CDR3 region has 15 residues. The CDR3 coding sequence is TGCGCCAGCAGTCACCGGGACAGGAAGTTACACGAGCAGTACTTC. Protein product: CASSHRDRKLHEQYF.

V is TRBV4-3 and J is TRBJ2-3, with D perhaps matching TRBD2 (5 bases). CDR1 is LGHNA, CDR2 YSLEER, per germline. This CDR3 spans 17 amino acids. The ends were cut back, 0 bases at V and 2 bases at J, with 15 bases in the middle. CDR3: CASSQDLDGVTTDTQYF. The DNA for the CDR3 is TGCGCCAGCAGCCAAGATCTTGACGGGGTTACCACAGATACGCAGTATTTT.

This clone was detected only once. The V and J genes are TRBV4-1 and TRBJ2-1; TRBD2 matches 11 bases. Looked up from germline, CDR1 is MGHRA and CDR2 is YSYEKL. The CDR3 consists of 15 residues. Trimming at V came to 3 bases and at J to 8 bases, leaving 6 bases not matched to a gene. This CDR3 reads CASSQTSGEVDEQFF. The CDR3 coding sequence is TGCGCCAGCAGCCAGACTAGCGGGGAGGTGGATGAGCAGTTCTTC.

This clone was seen just once. The chain combines TRBV5-1 with TRBJ2-1; D remains ambiguous. Trimming removed 4 bases from V and 3 bases from J, with 17 bases in between. Germline V CDR1 and CDR2: SGHRS, YFSETQ. The CDR3 has 16 amino acids. Here the CDR3 reads CASSQRPTPSYNEQFF. CDR3 DNA: TGCGCCAGCAGCCAACGACCGACACCGAGCTACAATGAGCAGTTCTTC.

The chain combines TRBV6-5 with TRBJ2-5; 7 nucleotides match TRBD1. CDR1 is MNHEY, CDR2 SVGAGI, per germline. V lost 6 bases to trimming and J lost 2 bases; unmatched junction nucleotides: 9. The CDR3 extends over 15 amino acids. The CDR3: CASRTGTASQETQYF. In nucleotides, the CDR3 is TGTGCCAGCAGGACCGGGACAGCAAGTCAAGAGACCCAGTACTTC.

The CDR3 coding sequence is TGCGCCAGCAGTGAGAAGAAGCTAGGGGAGACCCAGTACTTC. Translation: CASSEKKLGETQYF. This chain links TRBV10-1 with TRBJ2-5; D is undetermined. Trimming removed 2 bases from V and 5 bases from J, with 12 bases in between. Germline V lookup: CDR1 WNHNN, CDR2 SYGVQD (reference sequence). The CDR3 has 14 residues.

The rearrangement joins TRBV10-2 to TRBJ1-2, with D tentatively TRBD1 (5 bases). CDR1 and CDR2 (germline): WSHSY, SAAADI. CDR3 length: 16 residues. Deletions cut 0 bases from V and 1 base from J, with 12 bases between. CDR3: CASSESVGEFNYGYTF. CDR3 DNA sequence: TGCGCCAGCAGTGAGTCGGTAGGGGAGTTTAACTATGGCTACACCTTC.

This chain links TRBV2 with TRBJ2-7; D is unclear. Germline CDR1 is SNHLY and CDR2 is FYNNEI. The CDR3 has 12 amino acids. With 6 bases removed from V and 3 bases from J, the gap between germline ends came to 9 bases. CDR3 nucleotide sequence: TGTGCCAGCAGAGGAACAGACTACGAGCAGTACTTC. It codes for CASRGTDYEQYF. The whole variable domain, filled in from reference TRBV2 and TRBJ2-7, reads EPEVTQTPSHQVTQMGQEVILRCVPISNHLYFYWYRQILGQKVEFLVSFYNNEISEKSEIFDDQFSVERPDGSNFTLKIRSTKLEDSAMYFCASRGTDYEQYFGPGTRLTVT.

The chain combines TRBV30 with TRBJ2-1; TRBD2 matches at 7 bases. The CDR3 consists of 15 residues. J lost 8 bases, V lost 8 bases, and 18 bases had no gene match. Germline loops: CDR1 GTSNPN, CDR2 SVGIG (reference sequence). The CDR3 reads CASAYERGGGDEQFF. CDR3 nucleotides: TGTGCCAGCGCTTATGAGAGGGGTGGGGGGGATGAGCAGTTCTTC.

The chain employs TRBV5-8 and TRBJ1-5, with TRBD1 matching 7 bases. Germline V gene sequence: CDR1 SGHTS, CDR2 YDEGEE. The ends lost 2 bases at V and 5 bases at J; junction bases unmatched: 4. This CDR3 is built from 14 residues. CDR3 bases: TGTGCCAGCAGCTTAAAGCAGGGGGATCAGCCCCAGCATTTT. The encoded protein is CASSLKQGDQPQHF.

V gene TRBV2 combines with J gene TRBJ2-5; TRBD1 matches at 8 bases. This CDR3 comprises 16 residues. The junction had 8 bases not matched to a gene; V was cut back by 5 bases and J by 0 bases. Germline CDR1 reads SNHLY; CDR2 reads FYNNEI. CDR3 sequence: CASSPRTGMYQETQYF. The CDR3 bases are TGTGCCAGCAGTCCTCGGACAGGGATGTACCAAGAGACCCAGTACTTC.

This clone occurred a few times. The V call is TRBV7-8, the J call TRBJ2-3; 7 bases fit TRBD2. Germline CDR1 reads SGHVS; CDR2 reads FQNEAQ. The CDR3 covers 16 residues. Losses at the gene ends were 5 bases for V and 2 bases for J; bases not matched to a gene: 10. The CDR3 here is CASSALLADLTDTQYF. In DNA form, the CDR3 reads TGTGCCAGCAGCGCCCTCCTAGCGGACCTCACAGATACGCAGTATTTT.

V usage is TRBV7-2 and J usage is TRBJ2-1; 7 nucleotides agree with TRBD2. CDR1 and CDR2 from the germline V gene are SGHTA and FQGNSA. Trimming took 2 bases from V and 3 from J; bases not matched to a gene: 4. The CDR3 is made up of 15 amino acids. Here the CDR3 DNA reads TGTGCCAGCAGCTTACTGGGCGGGGGCTACAATGAGCAGTTCTTC. Translated: CASSLLGGGYNEQFF.

The rearrangement joins TRBV5-1 to TRBJ2-1; 7 bases match TRBD1. From germline, CDR1 is SGHRS and CDR2 YFSETQ. With 0 bases clipped from V and 5 bases from J, the junction kept 5 bases outside the gene matches. The CDR3 contains 15 residues. For the CDR3, the DNA is TGCGCCAGCAGCTTGGGGACAGGAGTTCACAATGAGCAGTTCTTC. Translating it yields CASSLGTGVHNEQFF.

This rearrangement joins TRBV4-1 to TRBJ2-5; a possible D gene is TRBD2 (5 bases). Looked up from germline, CDR1 is MGHRA and CDR2 is YSYEKL. V lost 0 bases and J 3 bases, leaving 8 bases between the germline ends. This CDR3 region has 14 residues. The CDR3 DNA follows: TGCGCCAGCAGCCAAGATCTAGCAGAAGAGACCCAGTACTTC. Residues: CASSQDLAEETQYF.

This chain connects TRBV25-1 to TRBJ2-1; 7 nucleotides line up with TRBD2. Germline V lookup: CDR1 MGHDK, CDR2 SYGVNS. V was clipped by 6 bases and J by 8 bases; unmatched bases: 10. This CDR3 is 14 amino acids long. In DNA form, the CDR3 reads TGTGCCAGCAGCGGTCCGGGACTAAGAGATGAGCAGTTCTTC. Its protein product is CASSGPGLRDEQFF.

The J gene is TRBJ2-5, the V gene TRBV5-1; possibly TRBD1 for D (6 bases). The germline V gene encodes CDR1 SGHRS and CDR2 YFSETQ. The CDR3 covers 14 residues. Trimming cost V 3 bases and J 4 bases, with 13 bases left between them. CDR3: CASSSWTEGETQYF. CDR3 coding DNA: TGCGCCAGCAGCTCGTGGACAGAAGGAGAGACCCAGTACTTC.